This T cell receptor (beta chain) originates from a study of EBV T-cell therapy then PD-1 blockade in nasopharyngeal carcinoma. About this clone itself: Its antigen is undetermined.

Measured with immunoSEQ multiplex PCR; TCRdb has only the in-frame clones, and not every one. The sample has roughly 17,000 clones, approximately 88% seen once. The ends were cut back, 0 bases at V and 5 bases at J, with 9 bases in the middle. Germline V lookup: CDR1 PRHDT, CDR2 FYEKMQ (reference sequence). The CDR3 contains 14 residues. Regarding treatment: AdE1-LMPpoly-expanded autologous EBV-specific T-cell therapy followed by anti-PD-1 nivolumab. The sample in question was CD8+ T cells from blood, obtained at day 0 from a patient whose treatment included autologous EBV-specific T cells and nivolumab. The clonotype comes from a man aged 35-49 years with nasopharyngeal carcinoma. The chain combines TRBV13 with TRBJ2-3; a weak D match, TRBD1 (6 bases). The CDR3 region is CASSLGRGIDTQYF. As DNA, the CDR3 is TGTGCCAGCAGCTTAGGTAGGGGGATAGATACGCAGTATTTT.